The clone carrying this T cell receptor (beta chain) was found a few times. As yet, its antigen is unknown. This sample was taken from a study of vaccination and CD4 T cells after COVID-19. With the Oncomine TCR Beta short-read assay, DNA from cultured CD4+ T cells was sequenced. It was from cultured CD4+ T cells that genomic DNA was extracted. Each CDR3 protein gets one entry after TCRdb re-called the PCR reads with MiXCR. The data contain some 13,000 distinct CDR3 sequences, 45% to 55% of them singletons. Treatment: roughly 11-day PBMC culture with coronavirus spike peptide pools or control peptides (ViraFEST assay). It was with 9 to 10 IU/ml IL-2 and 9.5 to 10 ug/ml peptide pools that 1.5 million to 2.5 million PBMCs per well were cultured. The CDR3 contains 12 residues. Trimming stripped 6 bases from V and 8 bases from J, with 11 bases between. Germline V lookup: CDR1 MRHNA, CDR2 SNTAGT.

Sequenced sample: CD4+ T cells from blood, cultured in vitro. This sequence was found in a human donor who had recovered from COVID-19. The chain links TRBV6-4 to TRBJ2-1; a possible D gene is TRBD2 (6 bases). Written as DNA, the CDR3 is TGTGCCAGCAGCGCACTAGCTTATGAGCAGTTCTTC. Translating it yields CASSALAYEQFF.